The 27 T cell receptor beta chains presented below share a single source sample, sequenced in a study of blood T cell repertoires in COVID-19. Repertoires were generated with immunoSEQ multiplex PCR, while TCRdb's copy carries only in-frame clones and drops some. The repertoire consists of a few hundred thousand clones, with roughly four fifths occurring once and the leading ten covering 15% to 18%. Input material: peripheral blood. These receptors were taken from a person aged 70 to 80 with COVID-19, enrolled during active disease.

The gene calls are TRBV15 and TRBJ2-5, with 9 bases lining up with TRBD2. Germline V gene sequence: CDR1 LNHNV, CDR2 YYDKDF (reference sequence). The CDR3 sequence is 17 residues long. Trimming at V came to 0 bases and at J to 3 bases, leaving 8 bases not matched to a gene. DNA of the CDR3: TGTGCCACCAGCAGAGATTTGCTGACTAGCGGAAAAGAGACCCAGTACTTC. Translating gives CATSRDLLTSGKETQYF.

The chain employs TRBV9 and TRBJ1-2; a possible D gene is TRBD1 (6 bases). This CDR3 is 16 amino acids long. V lost 4 bases, J lost 2 bases, and 18 bases lay in between. Per germline, CDR1 SGDLS and CDR2 YYNGEE. The CDR3 loop is CASSPGGGAGNYGYTF. CDR3 nucleotide sequence: TGTGCCAGCAGCCCAGGTGGGGGGGCGGGGAACTATGGCTACACCTTC.

This rearrangement joins TRBV30 to TRBJ1-1; 7 bases agree with TRBD1. V dropped 8 bases and J dropped 0; count of bases not matched to a gene: 6. From germline, CDR1 is GTSNPN and CDR2 SVGIG (reference sequence). This CDR3 spans 13 amino acids. The CDR3 bases are TGTGCCCGAGGACAGGCCCTGAACACTGAAGCTTTCTTT. This encodes CARGQALNTEAFF.

V and J are TRBV5-6 and TRBJ2-2; D perhaps matches TRBD2 (6 bases). Germline V gives CDR1 SGHDT, CDR2 YYEEEE. The ends were cut back, 2 bases at V and 3 bases at J, with 11 bases in the middle. This CDR3 spans 15 amino acids. The chain's CDR3 is CASSFSSAYTGELFF. Written as DNA, the CDR3 is TGTGCCAGCAGCTTCTCTAGCGCTTACACCGGGGAGCTGTTTTTT.

The rearrangement uses TRBV29-1 and TRBJ2-1; possibly TRBD2 for D (5 bases). In germline, CDR1 is SQVTM, CDR2 ANQGSEA. The CDR3 length is 12 residues. Trimming took off 4 bases at V and 8 bases at J, with 12 bases between the two ends. The DNA of the CDR3 is TGCAGCGTTGCGGCTCCCGGGGATGAGCAGTTCTTC. Its protein is CSVAAPGDEQFF.

The chain uses TRBV6-2 or TRBV6-3 and TRBJ2-6; no clear D gene. The CDR3 covers 15 residues. CDR1 is MNHEY and CDR2 is SVGEGT in the germline V gene. V was clipped by 4 bases and J by 1 base, with 8 bases between them. The CDR3 here is CASSSPSSGANVLTF. CDR3 coding DNA: TGTGCCAGCAGTTCCCCCTCTTCTGGGGCCAACGTCCTGACTTTC.

This chain links TRBV6-6 with TRBJ2-7, with D possibly being TRBD1 (5 bases). The CDR3 covers 12 residues. V gave up 5 bases and J gave up 3 bases, with 8 bases separating them. CDR1 MNHNY and CDR2 SVGAGI come from the germline V gene (reference sequence). The CDR3 coding sequence is TGTGCCAGCAGTCCACAGGTCTACGAGCAGTACTTC. This gives the protein CASSPQVYEQYF.

The rearrangement uses TRBV28 and TRBJ1-1; tentatively, D is TRBD1 (5 bases). The germline gives CDR1 MDHEN, CDR2 SYDVKM. The V gene lost 2 bases and the J gene lost 4 bases, with 14 bases spanning the gap. This CDR3 is 15 amino acids long. The CDR3: CASSLHPGVGTEAFF. The CDR3 nucleotides read TGTGCCAGCAGTTTACATCCGGGGGTAGGCACTGAAGCTTTCTTT.

V gene TRBV5-4 combines with J gene TRBJ2-1, with no clear D. The CDR3 contains 15 residues. CDR1 is SGHNT, CDR2 YYREEE, per germline (reference sequence). Trimming pared 1 base from V and 6 bases from J, leaving 14 bases between. CDR3 residues: CASSLLSSLTNEQFF. In DNA form, the CDR3 reads TGTGCCAGCAGCTTGCTGTCTAGTCTAACCAATGAGCAGTTCTTC.

In DNA, the CDR3 is TGTGCCAGCTGCGCTAGTAATCAGCCCCAGCATTTT. Translating it yields CASCASNQPQHF. The V and J genes are TRBV6-6 and TRBJ1-5; D call uncertain. There are 12 residues in the CDR3. V was cut by 8 bases and J by 4 bases, with 9 bases left in between. The germline gives CDR1 MNHNY, CDR2 SVGAGI (reference sequence).

This clone was counted a few times. This chain links TRBV6-2 or TRBV6-3 with TRBJ1-2; 8 bases are a match to TRBD1. CDR3 size: 16 residues. CDR1 is MNHEY, CDR2 SVGEGT, per germline. V was clipped by 6 bases and J by 4 bases; unmatched bases: 13. CDR3 DNA: TGTGCCAGCAGCAGAATAACCCACAGGGGGGCCTATGGCTACACCTTC. Amino acids: CASSRITHRGAYGYTF.

The chain couples TRBV11-3 to TRBJ2-7, with 8 nucleotides matching TRBD2. Germline V gene data show CDR1 as SGHNT and CDR2 as YENEEA. This CDR3 comprises 14 residues. Unmatched junction bases numbered 5, after V lost 5 bases and J lost 2 bases. In DNA form, the CDR3 reads TGTGCCAGCAGCCAATCAGCGGGAGCCTACGAGCAGTACTTC. It encodes CASSQSAGAYEQYF.

As concerns this clone: Other DNA variants within this sample encode the same CDR3. The V and J genes are TRBV2 and TRBJ1-1; 9 bases are shared with TRBD1. In germline, CDR1 is SNHLY, CDR2 FYNNEI. The CDR3 spans 13 residues. Germline trimming cut 6 bases from V and 1 base from J; bases unmatched to any gene: 0. This chain's CDR3 is CASRGQGNTEAFF. For the CDR3, the DNA is TGTGCCAGCAGGGGACAGGGGAACACTGAAGCTTTCTTT.

V and J are TRBV7-3 and TRBJ1-1; TRBD1 is a possible D gene (6 bases). The V end was cut by 5 bases, the J end by 5 bases, with 12 bases between. This CDR3 comprises 13 residues. CDR1 and CDR2 from the germline V gene are SGHTA and FQGTGA. The CDR3 nucleotides read TGTGCCAGCAGCGCGAAAAGGGGGACTGAAGCTTTCTTT. Translating it yields CASSAKRGTEAFF.

This clone was counted only a few times. V gene TRBV5-8 combines with J gene TRBJ2-6; 9 bases line up with TRBD1. Germline CDR1 SGHTS, CDR2 YDEGEE. V was pared by 1 base and J by 1 base, with 6 bases of the junction left unmatched. This CDR3 is 18 amino acids long. CDR3 nucleotide sequence: TGTGCCAGCAGCTTGTATGGGGGACAGGGATCTGGGGCCAACGTCCTGACTTTC. It encodes CASSLYGGQGSGANVLTF.

The chain is built from TRBV4-3 and TRBJ1-3; 8 positions agree with TRBD1. This CDR3 is built from 15 residues. The germline gives CDR1 LGHNA, CDR2 YSLEER. The V gene end was trimmed by 2 bases and the J gene end by 2 bases; junction bases not matched to a gene: 2. The CDR3 region is CASSQTGGTGNTIYF. CDR3 sequence (DNA): TGCGCCAGCAGCCAAACAGGGGGAACTGGAAACACCATATATTTT.

The gene calls are TRBV7-7 and TRBJ2-2; D is unclear. Trimming left V 5 bases short and J 4 bases short, with 14 bases between. This CDR3 has 15 residues. Germline-derived CDR1 and CDR2 are SSHAT and FNYEAQ (reference sequence). Here the CDR3 reads CASSPSQVPTGELFF. In DNA, the CDR3 is TGTGCCAGCAGCCCCAGCCAGGTACCCACCGGGGAGCTGTTTTTT.

The chain carries TRBV2 and TRBJ1-2, with D possibly matching TRBD1 (6 bases). The CDR3 runs to 15 residues. The V and J ends lost 4 bases and 6 bases respectively, with 18 bases between them. The germline V gene has CDR1 SNHLY and CDR2 FYNNEI. The CDR3 loop reads CASSATGQSLNGYTF. For the CDR3, the DNA is TGTGCCAGCAGTGCTACAGGACAGAGCTTAAATGGCTACACCTTC.

The V gene is TRBV9, the J gene TRBJ1-2; TRBD1 aligns across 10 bases. V was pared by 3 bases and J by 8 bases, with 4 bases of the junction left unmatched. Germline CDR1 SGDLS, CDR2 YYNGEE. This CDR3 region has 13 residues. The CDR3, as DNA: TGTGCCAGCAGCGCGGGACAGGGGCTAGGCTACACCTTC. Its translation is CASSAGQGLGYTF. Supplemented by reference TRBV9 and TRBJ1-2, the full variable domain reads DSGVTQTPKHLITATGQRVTLRCSPRSGDLSVYWYQQSLDQGLQFLIQYYNGEERAKGNILERFSAQQFPDLHSELNLSSLELGDSALYFCASSAGQGLGYTFGSGTRLTVV.

The chain uses TRBV11-2 and TRBJ2-7, with 8 bases fitting TRBD1. Germline V CDR1 and CDR2: SGHAT, FQNNGV. Unmatched junction bases numbered 10, after V lost 5 bases and J lost 4 bases. CDR3 length equals 15 residues. As DNA, the CDR3 is TGTGCCAGCAGCCGAGAGTCAGGGGGCAGGTACGAGCAGTACTTC. Amino acids: CASSRESGGRYEQYF.

CDR3 sequence reads: CAWNGGRMYEQFF. CDR3 DNA: TGTGCCTGGAATGGCGGGAGGATGTATGAGCAGTTCTTC. This chain joins TRBV30 and TRBJ2-1, with TRBD2 matching 8 bases. The CDR3 sequence is 13 residues long. Germline trimming cut 4 bases from V and 8 bases from J; bases unmatched to any gene: 7. CDR1 GTSNPN and CDR2 SVGIG come from the germline V gene (reference sequence).

This sequence joins TRBV19 and TRBJ2-1; 8 bases are shared with TRBD2. V shed 4 bases, J shed 6 bases, and the junction held 5 bases outside the gene matches. The CDR3 totals 14 residues. Germline-derived CDR1 and CDR2 are LNHDA and SQIVND (reference sequence). The CDR3 nucleotides read TGTGCCAGTAGTAGATCTAGCGGGTTCAATGAGCAGTTCTTC. The encoded protein is CASSRSSGFNEQFF.

This chain links TRBV6-5 with TRBJ1-6, with 7 positions matching TRBD1. With V trimmed by 6 bases and J by 5 bases, 7 bases remained unmatched. CDR1 and CDR2 (germline): MNHEY, SVGAGI. The CDR3 runs 15 residues. The CDR3 protein is CASRTPGQNNSPLHF. The CDR3 DNA follows: TGTGCCAGCAGAACGCCGGGACAGAATAATTCACCCCTCCACTTT.

The V call is TRBV5-4, the J call TRBJ2-2, with D unresolved. The CDR3 spans 14 residues. V lost 4 bases and J 6 bases, leaving 13 bases between the germline ends. From germline, CDR1 is SGHNT and CDR2 YYREEE (reference sequence). The CDR3: CASSLGYTAGELFF. In nucleotides, the CDR3 is TGTGCCAGCAGCCTCGGGTACACTGCCGGGGAGCTGTTTTTT.

CDR3 DNA sequence: TGTGCCAGCGCGACAGGGGGCTATGGCTACACCTTC. Its translation: CASATGGYGYTF. The rearrangement links TRBV2 to TRBJ1-2, with 9 positions matching TRBD1. The CDR3 sequence is 12 residues long. Looked up from germline, CDR1 is SNHLY and CDR2 is FYNNEI. J was trimmed by 4 bases and V by 8 bases; bases with no gene match: 2.

The rearrangement joins TRBV5-4 to TRBJ2-7, with TRBD1 matching 8 bases. Germline-derived CDR1 and CDR2 are SGHNT and YYREEE (reference sequence). The CDR3 is made up of 13 amino acids. The junction had 7 bases not matched to a gene; V was cut back by 4 bases and J by 7 bases. The CDR3 DNA reads TGTGCCAGCAGCGGGACAGGTTTTGGTGAGCAGTACTTC. Its protein product is CASSGTGFGEQYF. Together with reference TRBV5-4 and TRBJ2-7, the CDR3 gives the full variable domain: ETGVTQSPTHLIKTRGQQVTLRCSSQSGHNTVSWYQQALGQGPQFIFQYYREEENGRGNFPPRFSGLQFPNYSSELNVNALELDDSALYLCASSGTGFGEQYFGPGTRLTVT.

The chain employs TRBV27 and TRBJ2-5; D is possibly TRBD1 (5 bases). There are 16 residues in the CDR3. Germline loops: CDR1 MNHEY, CDR2 SMNVEV (reference sequence). Trimming stripped 2 bases from V and 5 bases from J, with 18 bases between. The CDR3 nucleotides read TGTGCCAGCAGTTTACCAGGGTTTACAGGAATCGAGACCCAGTACTTC. The encoded protein is CASSLPGFTGIETQYF.